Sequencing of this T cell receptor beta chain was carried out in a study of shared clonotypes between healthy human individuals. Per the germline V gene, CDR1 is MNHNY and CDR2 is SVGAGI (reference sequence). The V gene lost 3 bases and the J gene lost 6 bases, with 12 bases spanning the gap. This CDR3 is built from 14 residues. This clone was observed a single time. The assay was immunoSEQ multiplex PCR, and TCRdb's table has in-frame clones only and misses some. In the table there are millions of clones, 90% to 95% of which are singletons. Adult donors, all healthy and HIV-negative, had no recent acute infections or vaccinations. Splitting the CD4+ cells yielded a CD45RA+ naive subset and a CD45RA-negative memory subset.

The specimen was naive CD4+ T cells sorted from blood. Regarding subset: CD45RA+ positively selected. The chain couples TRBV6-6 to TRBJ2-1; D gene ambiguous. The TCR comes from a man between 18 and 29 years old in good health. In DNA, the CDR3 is TGTGCCAGCAGTTATGATCTTGGAGTCAATGAGCAGTTCTTC. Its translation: CASSYDLGVNEQFF.